These 27 T cell receptor beta chains were all obtained from the same sample, sequenced in a study of response to subunit inactivated influenza vaccine. A single record per CDR3 protein comes from TCRdb applying MiXCR to the RT-PCR reads. The sample contains about 540,000 distinct CDR3 sequences, roughly 23% of which appear only once. The data were also submitted as part of a second study, on T cells expressing NK-cell markers. That source adds: Synthesis of TCR beta cDNA relied on 5'RACE template switching carrying UMIs.

Sequences were derived from CD4+ T cells sorted from PBMCs, sampled less than 13 days after vaccination. All receptors come from a man between 50 and 59 years old who received an inactivated influenza vaccine.

In its sample, this clonotype was seen a few times. The chain carries TRBV7-7 and TRBJ2-5; 8 bases line up with TRBD1. Germline values: CDR1 SSHAT, CDR2 FNYEAQ (reference sequence). The J segment lost 1 base and the V segment lost 5 bases, leaving 6 bases of the junction unmatched. CDR3 length: 15 amino acids. The CDR3 DNA is TGTGCCAGCAGCCCCGGACAGGGAGTCCAAGAGACCCAGTACTTC. Residues: CASSPGQGVQETQYF.

Comments on this clonotype: This is likely a read error, given that the CDR3 carries no conserved phenylalanine or tryptophan at its end. This chain connects TRBV4-1 to TRBJ1-1; perhaps TRBD1 as D (5 bases). The CDR3 consists of 13 residues. The ends were cut back, 6 bases at V and 1 base at J, with 9 bases in the middle. The germline V gene encodes CDR1 MGHRA and CDR2 YSYEKL. The CDR3 loop reads CASRHTGNTEAFS. The CDR3 DNA is TGCGCCAGCAGGCACACAGGGAACACTGAAGCTTTCTCT.

CDR3 sequence reads: CASSVSSKTYEQYF. The CDR3 coding sequence is TGTGCCAGCAGCGTAAGCAGTAAAACCTACGAGCAGTACTTC. V gene TRBV4-2 combines with J gene TRBJ2-7; D not certain. The CDR3 contains 14 residues. V lost 5 bases to trimming and J lost 2 bases, with 13 bases between them. Germline CDR1 reads LGHNA; CDR2 reads YNFKEQ.

This clonotype was seen more than once but under ten times. The chain carries TRBV28 and TRBJ1-2; 7 bases agree with TRBD1. CDR3 length: 14 amino acids. The ends lost 6 bases at V and 4 bases at J; junction bases unmatched: 8. The germline V gene has CDR1 MDHEN and CDR2 SYDVKM. The CDR3 DNA reads as TGTGCCAGCAGGAACCGGGACAGATTCTATGGCTACACCTTC. It encodes CASRNRDRFYGYTF.

This clonotype has a handful of counts. The chain recombines TRBV20-1 with TRBJ2-1, with 8 bases aligning to TRBD2. CDR3 size: 14 residues. CDR1 DFQATT and CDR2 SNEGSKA come from the germline V gene (reference sequence). Trimming took 8 bases from V and 9 from J; bases not matched to a gene: 15. This CDR3 is CSPRQREGPAEQFF. The CDR3 nucleotides are TGCAGTCCCCGGCAACGGGAGGGCCCGGCTGAGCAGTTCTTC.

The table lists this clonotype with a few counts. V is TRBV4-1 and J is TRBJ2-7, with unresolved D. The CDR3 runs 16 residues. The V and J ends lost 1 base and 0 bases respectively, with 13 bases between them. Germline-derived CDR1 and CDR2 are MGHRA and YSYEKL. CDR3 residues: CASSQVVPLNSYEQYF. In nucleotides, the CDR3 is TGCGCCAGCAGCCAAGTTGTGCCACTGAACTCCTACGAGCAGTACTTC.

The V call is TRBV2, the J call TRBJ1-5; unclear D gene. Germline V gives CDR1 SNHLY, CDR2 FYNNEI. The V and J ends lost 4 bases and 5 bases respectively, with 3 bases between them. This CDR3 region has 11 residues. CDR3 in DNA: TGTGCCAGCAGTGTGGATCAGCCCCAGCATTTT. Protein sequence: CASSVDQPQHF.

This clonotype was seen only once. V is TRBV23-1 and J is TRBJ2-1; D gene uncertain. TRBV23-1 has ORF status, its function being uncertain. The CDR3 has 19 residues. Between the trimmed V and J ends, which lost 2 bases and 7 bases, there was a span of 27 bases. This CDR3 reads CASSQPALLRACDLNEQFF. Here the CDR3 DNA reads TGCGCCAGCAGTCAACCGGCCCTTCTACGGGCTTGTGATCTTAATGAGCAGTTCTTC.

This sequence joins TRBV7-2 and TRBJ2-3; D may be TRBD2 (7 bases). Germline V gives CDR1 SGHTA, CDR2 FQGNSA. This CDR3 has 14 amino acids. V lost 7 bases to trimming and J lost 5 bases, with 16 bases between them. CDR3 bases: TGTGCCAGCACCTGGGGGGGGCAGGTAGATACGCAGTATTTT. Protein sequence: CASTWGGQVDTQYF.

This sequence joins TRBV29-1 and TRBJ2-3; D may be TRBD1 (5 bases). Trimming shortened V by 7 bases and J by 6 bases, and 17 bases separated the two germline ends. Per the germline V gene, CDR1 is SQVTM and CDR2 is ANQGSEA. This CDR3 has 13 residues. The CDR3 sequence is CSGQNRFRDTQYF. The CDR3 DNA reads as TGCAGCGGGCAGAACAGGTTCAGGGATACGCAGTATTTT.

This sequence joins TRBV29-1 and TRBJ1-2; TRBD1 agrees at 7 bases. CDR1 and CDR2 (germline): SQVTM, ANQGSEA. CDR3 length equals 12 residues. With V trimmed by 4 bases and J by 7 bases, 6 bases remained unmatched. The CDR3 region is CSVARTGGGYTF. CDR3 in DNA: TGCAGCGTTGCCCGGACAGGTGGTGGCTACACCTTC.

The chain combines TRBV4-3 with TRBJ2-4; D is tentatively TRBD1 or TRBD2 (6 bases each). V gave up 1 base and J gave up 3 bases, with 16 bases separating them. The V gene's germline CDR1 is LGHNA and CDR2 YSLEER. The length of the CDR3 is 17 residues. The CDR3 region has the DNA TGCGCCAGCAGCCAAGCAGTTCCGGGGGCCAACAAAAACATTCAGTACTTC. Protein sequence: CASSQAVPGANKNIQYF.

The chain joins TRBV7-9 to TRBJ1-2, with a weak D call TRBD1 (6 bases). Germline-derived CDR1 and CDR2 are SEHNR and FQNEAQ (reference sequence). The CDR3 runs to 11 residues. Trimming removed 5 bases from V and 13 bases from J, with 14 bases in between. The CDR3: CASSRTVVSTF. The CDR3 DNA sequence: TGTGCCAGCAGCCGGACAGTGGTTAGCACCTTC.

This clonotype appeared a single time. The chain is built from TRBV12-3 or TRBV12-4 and TRBJ2-3; D remains unclear. The CDR3 is 14 residues long. V lost 7 bases, J lost 2 bases, and 13 bases lay in between. The CDR3 sequence: CASTLGPDTDTQYF. CDR3 in DNA: TGTGCCAGCACCTTGGGTCCCGACACAGATACGCAGTATTTT.

The chain combines TRBV5-1 with TRBJ1-1; D may be TRBD1 (6 bases). The length of the CDR3 is 16 residues. Germline CDR1 reads SGHRS; CDR2 reads YFSETQ. V was cut by 0 bases and J by 6 bases, with 18 bases left in between. CDR3 region: CASSLGTVAGGAEAFF. The CDR3 DNA sequence: TGCGCCAGCAGCTTGGGGACAGTGGCTGGGGGGGCTGAAGCTTTCTTT. The full variable domain, its missing parts supplied by reference TRBV5-1 and TRBJ1-1, is KAGVTQTPRYLIKTRGQQVTLSCSPISGHRSVSWYQQTPGQGLQFLFEYFSETQRNKGNFPGRFSGRQFSNSRSEMNVSTLELGDSALYLCASSLGTVAGGAEAFFGQGTRLTVV.

The chain is built from TRBV9 and TRBJ2-1; a weak D match, TRBD2 (5 bases). CDR3 size: 16 residues. The V gene's germline CDR1 is SGDLS and CDR2 YYNGEE. V was clipped by 2 bases and J by 0 bases, with 12 bases between them. CDR3 amino acids: CASSVHRGSSYNEQFF. DNA of the CDR3: TGTGCCAGCAGCGTTCACCGGGGAAGCTCCTACAATGAGCAGTTCTTC.

The chain couples TRBV6-2 or TRBV6-3 to TRBJ2-1; 9 bases are a match to TRBD1. Trimming cost V 1 base and J 9 bases; bases outside gene matches: 4. The CDR3 has 14 residues. Germline V lookup: CDR1 MNHEY, CDR2 SVGEGT. The CDR3 loop is CASSYYRGPGEQFF. The CDR3, as DNA: TGTGCCAGCAGTTACTACAGGGGGCCTGGTGAGCAGTTCTTC.

The chain has TRBV12-3 or TRBV12-4 and TRBJ2-5; no firm D call. There are 13 residues in the CDR3. V was cut by 4 bases and J by 4 bases, with 10 bases left in between. DNA of the CDR3: TGTGCCAGCAGTTGGAGAGAGAGAGAGACCCAGTACTTC. The encoded protein is CASSWRERETQYF.

This clonotype was observed a few times. The chain employs TRBV5-5 and TRBJ2-3, with D unclear. The ends were cut back, 4 bases at V and 0 bases at J, with 18 bases in the middle. Germline V gene data show CDR1 as SGHKS and CDR2 as YYEKEE (reference sequence). The CDR3 contains 17 residues. The CDR3 protein is CASSPRGPLLSTDTQYF. In DNA form, the CDR3 reads TGTGCCAGCAGCCCCCGAGGCCCTCTCCTTAGCACAGATACGCAGTATTTT.

This sequence joins TRBV24-1 and TRBJ2-3, with D possibly called TRBD1 or TRBD2 (6 bases each). The CDR3 is made up of 16 amino acids. CDR1 is KGHDR, CDR2 SFDVKD, per germline. V shed 4 bases and J shed 1 base, with 14 bases lying between them. The CDR3 loop is CATSDSLGGGTDTQYF. The CDR3 DNA sequence: TGTGCCACCAGTGACTCCTTGGGGGGCGGCACAGATACGCAGTATTTT.

Of note for this clonotype: At one of its ends the junction is not consistent with the germline gene, which may arise from a read error. The chain links TRBV4-3 to TRBJ2-2; D is possibly TRBD1 or TRBD2 (5 bases each). This CDR3 region has 15 residues. Germline lookup yields CDR1 LGHNA and CDR2 YSLEER. CDR3 nucleotide sequence: TGCGCCAGCAGCCAGGGACCCCAGAACACCGGGGAGCTTTTTTTT. This gives the protein CASSQGPQNTGELFF.

Only a few counts were recorded for this clonotype. The chain employs TRBV5-1 and TRBJ1-2; D gene ambiguous. Germline CDR1 and CDR2: SGHRS and YFSETQ. The CDR3 is 12 residues long. The V gene lost 2 bases and the J gene lost 5 bases, with 7 bases spanning the gap. CDR3 bases: TGCGCCAGCAGCTTTGAGGCTTATGGCTACACCTTC. Its protein is CASSFEAYGYTF.

This clonotype came up a few times. The chain employs TRBV7-9 and TRBJ2-2, with TRBD2 matching 7 bases. CDR1 SEHNR and CDR2 FQNEAQ come from the germline V gene (reference sequence). V lost 5 bases and J lost 5; bases outside the gene matches: 11. CDR3 size: 16 residues. The DNA for the CDR3 is TGTGCCAGCAGCCCGAAAGCGGGAAGGGTAACCGGGGAGCTGTTTTTT. It codes for CASSPKAGRVTGELFF.

Regarding this clonotype: One base away lies a much larger clone, so this may be a sequencing read error. This chain links TRBV6-5 with TRBJ2-1; possible D gene TRBD2, 5 bases. CDR1 is MNHEY and CDR2 is SVGAGI in the germline V gene. This CDR3 contains 18 residues. Trimming removed 4 bases from V and 2 bases from J, with 21 bases in between. CDR3 protein: CASSSPGSLPGTYNEQFF. CDR3 bases: TGTGCCAGCAGTTCCCCGGGGTCCCTACCGGGGACCTACAATGAGCAGTTCTTC.

A few counts support this clonotype. The chain carries TRBV20-1 and TRBJ2-1; 9 bases are a match to TRBD2. This CDR3 contains 15 residues. Looked up from germline, CDR1 is DFQATT and CDR2 is SNEGSKA (reference sequence). V dropped 3 bases and J dropped 0; count of bases not matched to a gene: 3. CDR3 nucleotide sequence: TGCAGTGCTAGCGGGCGGGAGGGCTCCTACAATGAGCAGTTCTTC. Its protein product is CSASGREGSYNEQFF.

The rearrangement uses TRBV6-1 and TRBJ2-3; D possibly matches TRBD1 or TRBD2 (6 bases each). From germline, CDR1 is MNHNS and CDR2 SASEGT. V lost 6 bases and J lost 0, with 13 bases in between. This CDR3 is built from 15 residues. The CDR3 reads CASRRHGGSTDTQYF. In DNA form, the CDR3 reads TGTGCCAGCAGGCGCCACGGGGGCAGCACAGATACGCAGTATTTT.

This chain joins TRBV5-1 and TRBJ1-6; tentatively, D is TRBD1 (5 bases). There are 19 residues in the CDR3. The germline V gene has CDR1 SGHRS and CDR2 YFSETQ. Trimming removed 4 bases from V and 0 bases from J, with 20 bases in between. CDR3 residues: CASSPTGTEISSYNSPLHF. CDR3 nucleotides: TGCGCCAGCAGCCCAACCGGGACGGAGATAAGCTCCTATAATTCACCCCTCCACTTT.